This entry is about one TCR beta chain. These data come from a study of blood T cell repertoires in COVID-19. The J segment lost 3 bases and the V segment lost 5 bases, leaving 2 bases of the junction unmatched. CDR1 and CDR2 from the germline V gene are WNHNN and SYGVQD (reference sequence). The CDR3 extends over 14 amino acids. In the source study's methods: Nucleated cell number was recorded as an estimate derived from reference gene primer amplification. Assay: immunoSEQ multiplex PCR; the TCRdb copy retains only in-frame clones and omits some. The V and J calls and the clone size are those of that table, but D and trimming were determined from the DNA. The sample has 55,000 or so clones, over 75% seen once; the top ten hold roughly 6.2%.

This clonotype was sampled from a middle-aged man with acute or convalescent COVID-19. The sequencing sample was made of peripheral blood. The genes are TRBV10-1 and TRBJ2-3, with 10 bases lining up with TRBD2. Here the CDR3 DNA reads TGCGCCAGCAGTCCAGCGGGAGGGACAGATACGCAGTATTTT. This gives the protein CASSPAGGTDTQYF.